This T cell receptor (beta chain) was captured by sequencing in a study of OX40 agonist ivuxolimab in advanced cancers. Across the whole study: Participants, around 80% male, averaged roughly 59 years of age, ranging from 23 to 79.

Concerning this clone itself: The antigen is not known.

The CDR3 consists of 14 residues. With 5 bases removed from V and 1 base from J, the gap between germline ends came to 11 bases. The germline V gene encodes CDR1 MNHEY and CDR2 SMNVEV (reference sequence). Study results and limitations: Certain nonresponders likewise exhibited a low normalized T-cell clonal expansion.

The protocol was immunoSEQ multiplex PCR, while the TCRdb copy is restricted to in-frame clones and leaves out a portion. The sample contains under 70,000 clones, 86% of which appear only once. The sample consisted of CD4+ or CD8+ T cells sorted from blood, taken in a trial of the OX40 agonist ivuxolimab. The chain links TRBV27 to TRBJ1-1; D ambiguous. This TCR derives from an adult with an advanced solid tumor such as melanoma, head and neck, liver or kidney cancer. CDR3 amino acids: CASSIHPTNTEAFF. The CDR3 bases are TGTGCCAGCAGTATACATCCAACGAACACTGAAGCTTTCTTT.